This entry is about one T cell receptor (beta chain). Sample-barcoded 5' priming and a J-beta primer mix drove a second PCR of roughly 7 to 11 cycles. Every cDNA was tagged by a template-switch adaptor with 12 random nucleotides. TCRdb reanalysed the 5' RACE reads using MiXCR and keeps one entry per CDR3 protein. The data contain roughly 1.5 million distinct CDR3 sequences, approximately 43% of them singletons. These data come from a study of blood T cells in healthy people across ages. This TCR derives from a woman under 30 in good health. The specimen sequenced was blood.

CDR3 in amino acids: CASSVELAGSTDTQYF. The CDR3 bases are TGTGCCAGCAGCGTAGAACTAGCGGGAAGTACAGATACGCAGTATTTT. The gene calls are TRBV9 and TRBJ2-3, with 10 bases that match TRBD2. Germline trimming cut 0 bases from V and 3 bases from J; bases unmatched to any gene: 4. The CDR3 totals 16 residues. Germline CDR1 SGDLS, CDR2 YYNGEE.